This entry lists 27 T cell receptor beta chains sequenced from one sample in a study of kidney transplant recipient with SARS-CoV-2 infection. TCRdb re-called the reads with MiXCR, one entry per CDR3 protein. The sample lists approximately 240,000 distinct CDR3 sequences; 29% were seen once. This material consisted of a blood sample, taken at baseline and on roughly day 110 from a kidney transplant recipient. The receptor set was obtained from a male patient between 25 and 39 years old who had COVID-19 and was a kidney transplant recipient. Some T cells could come from the graft donor.

About this clonotype: Mismatch with germline at one junction end may stem from a read error. The chain joins TRBV7-8 to TRBJ1-2; D uncertain. This CDR3 contains 17 residues. Germline loops: CDR1 SGHVS, CDR2 FQNEAQ. The CDR3 nucleotides are TGTGCCAACAGCCATCTAAAGCTTACCCGAAAGACCTATGGCTACACCTTC. Its translation: CANSHLKLTRKTYGYTF.

Only a few counts were recorded for this clonotype. The chain has TRBV6-2 or TRBV6-3 and TRBJ2-7; D is perhaps TRBD2 (6 bases). Germline V CDR1 and CDR2: MNHEY, SVGEGT. The CDR3 contains 19 residues. Trimming took 5 bases from V and 0 from J, leaving 26 bases between them. The chain's CDR3 is CASSRLRGNRDRRSYEQYF. In nucleotides, the CDR3 is TGTGCCAGCAGTAGATTGCGGGGAAACCGGGACCGTCGCTCCTACGAGCAGTACTTC.

This clonotype was detected only once. The junction and the germline gene differ at one end; a read error may be behind it. This rearrangement joins TRBV3-1 to TRBJ1-1, with D hard to call. Germline CDR1 is LGHDT and CDR2 is YNNKEL (reference sequence). The CDR3 consists of 17 residues. The CDR3, as DNA: TGTGTCAGCAGCGCGGTTATTCCCGTTTCAATTCGCACTGAGGCTTTCTTT. Its translation: CVSSAVIPVSIRTEAFF.

For this clonotype: A much more abundant neighbour one base away suggests this may be a read error. This rearrangement joins TRBV3-1 to TRBJ1-5, with a tentative D call TRBD1 (5 bases). The ends were cut back, 11 bases at V and 5 bases at J, with 13 bases in the middle. The CDR3 loop spans 12 amino acids. Germline assignment: CDR1 LGHDT and CDR2 YNNKEL (reference sequence). The CDR3 DNA follows: TGTGCCGCGGGGCTCCTAGATCAGCCCCAGCATTTT. This sequence encodes CAAGLLDQPQHF.

The chain carries TRBV7-2 and TRBJ2-1; no clear D gene. Germline V gene data show CDR1 as SGHTA and CDR2 as FQGNSA. Deletions cut 4 bases from V and 8 bases from J, with 18 bases between. The CDR3 spans 15 residues. DNA of the CDR3: TGTGCCAGCAGCTCCCAGAGGAGTGGCGGCGATGAGCAGTTCTTC. This gives the protein CASSSQRSGGDEQFF.

This clonotype was picked up many times. V usage is TRBV25-1 and J usage is TRBJ2-5, with D unresolved. The V gene's germline CDR1 is MGHDK and CDR2 SYGVNS. The CDR3 has 14 residues. Trimming cost V 1 base and J 4 bases, with 10 bases left between them. Here the CDR3 DNA reads TGTGCCAGCAGTGAATTTGAGATAGCAGAGACCCAGTACTTC. Translated, it gives CASSEFEIAETQYF. Using reference TRBV25-1 and TRBJ2-5 for the parts outside the CDR3, the full variable domain is EADIYQTPRYLVIGTGKKITLECSQTMGHDKMYWYQQDPGMELHLIHYSYGVNSTEKGDLSSESTVSRIRTEHFPLTLESARPSHTSQYLCASSEFEIAETQYFGPGTRLLVL.

Ten or more counts support this clonotype. The V call is TRBV29-1, the J call TRBJ1-1; possibly TRBD1 for D (6 bases). The CDR3 totals 12 residues. Germline V lookup: CDR1 SQVTM, CDR2 ANQGSEA. In DNA, the CDR3 is TGCACCGCAGGACAGTCGAACACTGAAGCTTTCTTT. Amino acid sequence: CTAGQSNTEAFF.

To note about this clonotype: Its ends do not fully match the called genes, so a read error is possible. The chain recombines TRBV19 with TRBJ2-2, with D possibly TRBD2 on 6 matching bases. Germline V CDR1 and CDR2: LNHDA, SQIVND (reference sequence). The CDR3 is 14 amino acids. In DNA, the CDR3 is TGTGCCAGTAGTAGAGAGAGTTACACCGGGGGGCTGTTTTTT. The encoded protein is CASSRESYTGGLFF.

In the case of this clonotype: This may come from a read error, since a much larger clone is one base off. CDR3 sequence: CASNVLAGGNEQYF. The CDR3 DNA sequence: TGCGCCAGCAATGTACTAGCGGGGGGGAACGAGCAGTACTTC. J is TRBJ2-7 and V is TRBV10-2; TRBD2 aligns across 13 bases. Losses at the gene ends were 7 bases for V and 5 bases for J; bases not matched to a gene: 5. The V gene's germline CDR1 is WSHSY and CDR2 SAAADI. The CDR3 is 14 amino acids.

Concerning this clonotype: A read error may explain this, as a much larger clone is one base away. The chain joins TRBV7-4 to TRBJ1-2; D remains ambiguous. The CDR3 sequence is 17 residues long. CDR1 and CDR2 (germline): SGHVT, SQSDAQ. V lost 5 bases and J 4 bases, leaving 23 bases between the germline ends. CDR3 amino acids: CASSDINSARKTYGYTF. CDR3 bases: TGTGCCAGCAGCGATATCAATTCAGCTCGAAAGACCTATGGCTACACCTTC. Together with reference TRBV7-4 and TRBJ1-2, the CDR3 gives the full variable domain: GAGVSQSPRYKVAKRGRDVALRCDSISGHVTLYWYRQTLGQGSEVLTYSQSDAQRDKSGRPSGRFSAERPERSVSTLKIQRTEQGDSAVYLCASSDINSARKTYGYTFGSGTRLTVV.

The sample holds a few counts of this clonotype. The rearrangement joins TRBV9 to TRBJ2-3, with a tentative D call TRBD2 (6 bases). V was shortened by 4 bases and J by 2 bases, with 14 bases between the two germline ends. This CDR3 contains 15 residues. The germline V gene encodes CDR1 SGDLS and CDR2 YYNGEE. The CDR3 region has the DNA TGTGCCAGCAGCCACCGGGACTCTCACACAGATACGCAGTATTTT. This gives the protein CASSHRDSHTDTQYF.

This clonotype was recorded many times. The chain combines TRBV6-2 or TRBV6-3 with TRBJ1-5; D remains ambiguous. Trimming removed 0 bases at V and 2 bases at J, with 8 bases between. The germline V gene has CDR1 MNHEY and CDR2 SVGEGT. CDR3 length: 15 amino acids. The CDR3 DNA is TGTGCCAGCAGTTACTCCCCGGACGGCAATCAGCCCCAGCATTTT. This sequence encodes CASSYSPDGNQPQHF.

This clonotype came up many times. The chain combines TRBV3-1 with TRBJ2-2, with D unclear. Germline CDR1 LGHDT, CDR2 YNNKEL (reference sequence). V was pared by 5 bases and J by 5 bases, with 24 bases between. The CDR3 extends over 18 amino acids. The CDR3 loop is CASSIHLPISGLTGELFF. The CDR3 DNA reads as TGTGCCAGCAGCATTCACCTTCCCATTTCAGGCTTGACCGGGGAGCTGTTTTTT.

This clonotype showed up many times. V is TRBV19 and J is TRBJ2-7, with 7 bases identical to TRBD1. Germline V gene lookup returns CDR1 LNHDA and CDR2 SQIVND (reference sequence). The trim removed 4 bases at V and 2 bases at J, leaving 11 bases unmatched. CDR3 length: 16 residues. CDR3 in DNA: TGTGCCAGTAGTAACCCCGGGACAGCGAAAGCCTACGAGCAGTACTTC. Its translation: CASSNPGTAKAYEQYF.

This clonotype has at least ten counts. The V and J genes are TRBV6-8 and TRBJ1-2; D call uncertain. Germline V CDR1 and CDR2: MNHGY, SAAAGT. Trimming took off 5 bases at V and 4 bases at J, with 23 bases between the two ends. This CDR3 spans 17 amino acids. The CDR3 reads CASSNIERSRKTYGYTF. The DNA of the CDR3 is TGTGCCAGCAGTAACATCGAACGCTCTAGAAAGACCTATGGCTACACCTTC.

The count of this clonotype is one. This may arise from a read error, as a much more abundant clone is one base away. The chain recombines TRBV20-1 with TRBJ2-2; D perhaps matches TRBD2 (5 bases). CDR1 DFQATT and CDR2 SNEGSKA come from the germline V gene (reference sequence). This CDR3 has 15 amino acids. The DNA of the CDR3 is TGCAGTGCTAGAGTAGGTGGTCGTAACACCGGGGAGCCGTTTTTT. As protein: CSARVGGRNTGEPFF.

This clonotype was recorded many times. This chain uses TRBV6-5 with TRBJ2-1; perhaps TRBD2 as D (5 bases). This CDR3 region has 13 residues. V shed 7 bases and J shed 3 bases, with 10 bases lying between them. Germline V CDR1 and CDR2: MNHEY, SVGAGI. The CDR3 sequence is CASNLADYNEQFF. The CDR3 nucleotides are TGTGCCAGCAACCTAGCAGACTACAATGAGCAGTTCTTC.

This clonotype has a single count. A much more abundant neighbour one base away suggests this may be a read error. V is TRBV24-1 and J is TRBJ1-2; D is unresolved. The germline V and J ends were trimmed by 6 bases and 4 bases, with 23 bases remaining between them. Germline CDR1 KGHDR, CDR2 SFDVKD. This CDR3 spans 17 amino acids. CDR3 nucleotide sequence: TGTGCCACCAGTATGGTTAGTAGTACCAGAAAGGCCTATGGCTACACCTTC. It specifies CATSMVSSTRKAYGYTF.

The chain couples TRBV12-3 or TRBV12-4 to TRBJ2-3, with D hard to call. Trimming shortened V by 8 bases and J by 2 bases, and 11 bases separated the two germline ends. There are 13 residues in the CDR3. In DNA form, the CDR3 reads TGTGCCAGCGGAATTCGTTCCACAGATACGCAGTATTTT. It codes for CASGIRSTDTQYF.

As regards this clonotype: This may come from a read error, since a much larger clone is one base off. The genes are TRBV5-1 and TRBJ1-4; D is unclear. From germline, CDR1 is SGHRS and CDR2 YFSETQ. This CDR3 contains 14 residues. V lost 1 base and J 4 bases, leaving 8 bases between the germline ends. Written as DNA, the CDR3 is TGCGCCAGCAGCTTGAGACGGAGTAATGAAAAACTGTTTTTT. This gives the protein CASSLRRSNEKLFF.

This clonotype has a count of ten or more. This sequence joins TRBV3-1 and TRBJ2-7, with a possible D match to TRBD1 (6 bases). The germline V and J ends were trimmed by 3 bases and 2 bases, with 17 bases remaining between them. Looked up from germline, CDR1 is LGHDT and CDR2 is YNNKEL (reference sequence). The CDR3 loop spans 16 amino acids. The CDR3 reads CASSHYPQGPPYEQYF. As DNA, the CDR3 is TGTGCCAGCAGCCACTACCCGCAGGGGCCACCCTACGAGCAGTACTTC.

This clonotype is a singleton in its sample. A much larger clone differs from this one at a single base, so this may be a read error. This chain uses TRBV6-4 with TRBJ1-2; no clear D. The CDR3 has 17 residues. The germline CDR1 and CDR2 sequences are MRHNA and SNTAGT. The CDR3 DNA is TGTGCCAGCAGTATCGCTTCCTCACACGGAAAGACCTATGGCCACACCTTC. The encoded protein is CASSIASSHGKTYGHTF.

A note on this clonotype: A read error may explain this, as a much larger clone is one base away. The chain carries TRBV11-2 and TRBJ1-2; possible D gene TRBD1, 5 bases. V was cut by 5 bases and J by 7 bases, with 17 bases left in between. The length of the CDR3 is 14 residues. The germline V gene has CDR1 SGHAT and CDR2 FQNNGV. In DNA form, the CDR3 reads TGTGCCAGCAGCCCGGGTCATTCTGGGGGTGGCTACACCTTC. It is translated as CASSPGHSGGGYTF. The variable domain in full, completed from reference TRBV11-2 and TRBJ1-2, reads EAGVAQSPRYKIIEKRQSVAFWCNPISGHATLYWYQQILGQGPKLLIQFQNNGVVDDSQLPKDRFSAERLKGVDSTLKIQPAKLEDSAVYLCASSPGHSGGGYTFGSGTRLTVV.

This clonotype was seen ten or more times. The chain carries TRBV29-1 and TRBJ2-7; D possibly corresponds to TRBD2 (5 bases). CDR1 and CDR2 (germline): SQVTM, ANQGSEA. Trimming left V 4 bases short and J 7 bases short, with 14 bases between. The CDR3 consists of 12 residues. The CDR3 bases are TGCAGCGTTGGTAGTCCCCGGGGTGAGCAGTACTTC. The encoded protein is CSVGSPRGEQYF.

Regarding this clonotype: A read error may be the cause here, since a much bigger clone is one base away. The rearrangement uses TRBV6-1 and TRBJ1-2; no reliable D call. Germline V gene sequence: CDR1 MNHNS, CDR2 SASEGT. The CDR3 runs to 17 residues. Trimming took 5 bases from V and 7 from J, leaving 26 bases between them. CDR3 nucleotide sequence: TGTGCCAGCAGTAGATGTACGGAATGTAGAAAGACCTGTGGCTACACCTTC. Its translation is CASSRCTECRKTCGYTF.

This clonotype was observed many times. The chain employs TRBV28 and TRBJ1-1; D gene uncertain. The CDR3 totals 14 residues. The germline V and J ends were trimmed by 6 bases and 0 bases, with 11 bases remaining between them. Germline CDR1 reads MDHEN; CDR2 reads SYDVKM. CDR3 residues: CASRQDGMNTEAFF. The CDR3 DNA reads as TGTGCCAGCAGGCAGGACGGTATGAACACTGAAGCTTTCTTT. Supplemented by reference TRBV28 and TRBJ1-1, the full variable domain reads DVKVTQSSRYLVKRTGEKVFLECVQDMDHENMFWYRQDPGLGLRLIYFSYDVKMKEKGDIPEGYSVSREKKERFSLILESASTNQTSMYLCASRQDGMNTEAFFGQGTRLTVV.

As regards this clonotype: It may be a read error: a sequence one base away is much more abundant. This chain joins TRBV19 and TRBJ2-2, with 8 nucleotides matching TRBD1. Germline-derived CDR1 and CDR2 are LNHDA and SQIVND (reference sequence). This CDR3 region has 16 residues. CDR3 in DNA: TGTGCCAGTAGTATGGTCAGGGGGCTGGACACCGGGGAGCTGCTTTTT. Its protein product is CASSMVRGLDTGELLF.